This T cell receptor (beta chain) appears in the sequencing data of a study of patients and donors after allogeneic stem cell transplantation. V shed 3 bases, J shed 2 bases, and the junction held 4 bases outside the gene matches. The CDR3 is 15 residues long. Via MiXCR, TCRdb re-called the RT-PCR reads, giving one row per CDR3 protein. The top ten hold about 35% of the sample, which has more than 150,000 distinct CDR3 sequences, less than 45% seen once. This receptor was taken from a human donor who was either an allogeneic HSCT recipient or a stem cell or donor lymphocyte infusion donor (not recorded which). It is not recorded whose cells these are; they may come from a transplant donor. The chain uses TRBV12-3 or TRBV12-4 and TRBJ1-2; 9 bases agree with TRBD1. Sample: blood, either unsorted or a sorted T cell fraction (not recorded which). The CDR3 coding sequence is TGTGCCAGCAGTTTCCGGGACAGGGCCAACTATGGCTACACCTTC. As protein: CASSFRDRANYGYTF.